The 19 T cell receptor beta chains given below trace back to one sample, sequenced in a study of molecular identifiers for immune sequencing clone quantification. TCRdb reprocessed the PCR reads via MiXCR and lists one record per CDR3 protein. In the table there are approximately 100,000 distinct CDR3 sequences, 36% of which are singletons. What was sequenced was naive CD8+ T cells from blood, with Jurkat cell RNA spiked in. Subset of the sample: FACS-sorted CD8+CD4-CCR7+CD45RA+ naive T cells. These receptors all stem from a human donor in good health. Some libraries in this study had Jurkat cell RNA spiked in.

In regard to this clonotype: One junction end disagrees with the germline gene, perhaps due to a read error. The chain carries TRBV4-2 and TRBJ2-3; 9 bases match TRBD2. The CDR3 extends over 21 amino acids. The germline gives CDR1 LGHNA, CDR2 YNFKEQ. CDR3 protein: CASSQESQAGGPRGATETQYF. CDR3 sequence (DNA): TGTGCCAGCAGCCAAGAGTCACAAGCGGGAGGCCCCCGAGGAGCCACAGAAACGCAGTATTTT.

This rearrangement joins TRBV7-9 to TRBJ2-1, with D uncertain. CDR3 length equals 14 residues. Trimming took off 5 bases at V and 7 bases at J, with 15 bases between the two ends. Germline V lookup: CDR1 SEHNR, CDR2 FQNEAQ (reference sequence). CDR3: CASSRPSIGNEQFF. CDR3 DNA sequence: TGTGCCAGCAGCCGACCATCCATTGGGAATGAGCAGTTCTTC. Drawing the rest from reference TRBV7-9 and TRBJ2-1, the complete variable domain is DTGVSQNPRHKITKRGQNVTFRCDPISEHNRLYWYRQTLGQGPEFLTYFQNEAQLEKSRLLSDRFSAERPKGSFSTLEIQRTEQGDSAMYLCASSRPSIGNEQFFGPGTRLTVL.

To note about this clonotype: A clone one base away is much larger, so this may be a read error. The chain is built from TRBV10-3 and TRBJ1-1; 9 nucleotides agree with TRBD1. The CDR3 sequence is 14 residues long. The V gene's germline CDR1 is ENHRY and CDR2 SYGVKD. V was pared by 8 bases and J by 0 bases, with 4 bases of the junction left unmatched. Written as DNA, the CDR3 is TGTGCCATCTGGACAGGGGACCTGAACACTGAAGCTTTCTTT. The encoded protein is CAIWTGDLNTEAFF.

This clonotype was counted once. This chain connects TRBV28 to TRBJ2-2; D may be TRBD2 (5 bases). This CDR3 comprises 15 residues. V shed 4 bases and J shed 6 bases, with 15 bases lying between them. Germline V gives CDR1 MDHEN, CDR2 SYDVKM. The CDR3 coding sequence is TGTGCCAGCAGTTCACCCCCAGAGGGTCCCGGGGAGCTGTTTTTT. This encodes CASSSPPEGPGELFF.

This clonotype was seen more than once but under ten times. The chain employs TRBV4-3 and TRBJ2-1; TRBD2 might be the D (6 bases). This CDR3 comprises 16 residues. In germline, CDR1 is LGHNA, CDR2 YSLEER. V lost 0 bases and J 6 bases, leaving 15 bases between the germline ends. The CDR3 coding sequence is TGCGCCAGCAGCCAAGATTCCGGGGGAGTGGGCAATGAGCAGTTCTTC. Translated: CASSQDSGGVGNEQFF.

V usage is TRBV6-2 or TRBV6-3 and J usage is TRBJ1-6; D unclear. The germline CDR1 and CDR2 sequences are MNHEY and SVGEGT. The CDR3 consists of 14 residues. Between the trimmed V and J ends, which lost 7 bases and 8 bases, there was a span of 15 bases. The CDR3 loop reads CASTDWASDSPLHF. The CDR3 DNA reads as TGTGCCAGCACCGACTGGGCCTCGGATTCACCCCTCCACTTT.

The rearrangement links TRBV9 to TRBJ2-5; TRBD1 matches 8 bases. CDR1 is SGDLS, CDR2 YYNGEE, per germline. Trimming took 3 bases from V and 5 from J; bases not matched to a gene: 6. The CDR3 runs 14 residues. CDR3 DNA: TGTGCCAGCAGCGGTGACAGGGGTGGCGAGACCCAGTACTTC. It codes for CASSGDRGGETQYF.

This clonotype was recorded once. Compared with germline, one end of the junction differs, possibly owing to a read error. This chain connects TRBV4-2 to TRBJ2-2, with D perhaps being TRBD1 or TRBD2 (5 bases each). The CDR3 totals 14 residues. Germline V gene sequence: CDR1 LGHNA, CDR2 YNFKEQ. For the CDR3, the DNA is TGTGCCAGCAGCCCGACAGTAAACACCGGGGAGCCGTTTTTT. Residues: CASSPTVNTGEPFF.

The chain carries TRBV7-3 and TRBJ2-3, with D perhaps assigned TRBD1 or TRBD2 (5 bases each). The germline gives CDR1 SGHTA, CDR2 FQGTGA. The germline V and J ends were trimmed by 5 bases and 2 bases, with 14 bases remaining between them. The CDR3 covers 15 residues. The CDR3 protein is CASSQRGAPTDTQYF. As DNA, the CDR3 is TGTGCCAGCAGCCAAAGAGGGGCGCCCACAGATACGCAGTATTTT.

Many counts were recorded for this clonotype. This chain joins TRBV29-1 and TRBJ2-7, with 10 bases matching TRBD2. Germline CDR1 reads SQVTM; CDR2 reads ANQGSEA. With V trimmed by 4 bases and J by 5 bases, 2 bases remained unmatched. This CDR3 is 12 amino acids long. The CDR3 here is CSVGLAGDEQYF. The CDR3 DNA reads as TGCAGCGTTGGCCTAGCGGGAGACGAGCAGTACTTC.

With regard to this clonotype: It may be a read error: a sequence one base away is much more abundant. The chain joins TRBV6-5 to TRBJ2-7; maybe TRBD2 (6 bases). This CDR3 has 13 residues. CDR1 is MNHEY, CDR2 SVGAGI, per germline. The CDR3 region has the DNA TGTGCCAGCTCCTTAACGGGAGACTACGAGCAGCACTTC. It encodes CASSLTGDYEQHF.

With regard to this clonotype: This clone may be a read error of a much larger clone one base away. This chain connects TRBV24-1 to TRBJ2-2; the D call may be TRBD1 or TRBD2 (5 bases each). The CDR3 loop spans 17 amino acids. Germline CDR1 and CDR2: KGHDR and SFDVKD. Written as DNA, the CDR3 is TGTGCCACCAGTGACCCAAAAGGGACCTGGAACACCGGGGAGCGGTTTTTT. Translation gives CATSDPKGTWNTGERFF.

This clonotype was recorded at least ten times. The chain combines TRBV7-9 with TRBJ2-5; the match to TRBD2 covers 7 bases. CDR3 length: 15 residues. CDR1 is SEHNR, CDR2 FQNEAQ, per germline (reference sequence). V dropped 5 bases and J dropped 5; count of bases not matched to a gene: 11. CDR3 residues: CASSRQRERSETQYF. CDR3 nucleotides: TGTGCCAGCAGCCGACAGCGGGAAAGGTCCGAGACCCAGTACTTC.

This chain links TRBV9 with TRBJ2-3; 8 bases fit TRBD1. The V and J ends lost 0 bases and 1 base, in that order; junction bases with no gene match: 1. CDR1 is SGDLS, CDR2 YYNGEE, per germline. The CDR3 contains 15 residues. This CDR3 reads CASSVEGQGTDTQYF. As DNA, the CDR3 is TGTGCCAGCAGCGTAGAGGGACAGGGCACAGATACGCAGTATTTT.

Remarks on this clonotype: This may be a read error: a much more frequent sequence differs by one nucleotide. The chain carries TRBV4-1 and TRBJ2-7, with D unclear. The CDR3 is made up of 14 amino acids. The germline gives CDR1 MGHRA, CDR2 YSYEKL. The CDR3 nucleotides are TGCGCCAGCTGCCAAGACGAGGTCTTCTACGAGCAGTACTTC. As protein: CASCQDEVFYEQYF.

V and J are TRBV27 and TRBJ2-3, with 7 bases lining up with TRBD2. CDR3 size: 20 residues. V was pared by 6 bases and J by 0 bases, with 21 bases of the junction left unmatched. Germline V gene data show CDR1 as MNHEY and CDR2 as SMNVEV (reference sequence). CDR3: CASRPWAVAGVRPSTDTQYF. The CDR3 nucleotides are TGTGCCAGCAGACCATGGGCGGTCGCGGGAGTTCGGCCTAGCACAGATACGCAGTATTTT.

This clonotype occurred many times. V is TRBV7-9 and J is TRBJ1-5, with 7 bases identical to TRBD1. Trimming removed 4 bases from V and 1 base from J; junction bases left unmatched: 1. The germline gives CDR1 SEHNR, CDR2 FQNEAQ (reference sequence). The CDR3 runs 14 residues. The CDR3 DNA reads as TGTGCCAGCAGCTCGACAGGGAGCAATCAGCCCCAGCATTTT. Protein sequence: CASSSTGSNQPQHF.

As to this clonotype: Mismatch with germline at one junction end may stem from a read error. The chain couples TRBV29-1 to TRBJ2-3, with D possibly matching TRBD2 (6 bases). Germline CDR1 is SQVTM and CDR2 is ANQGSEA. This CDR3 spans 14 amino acids. CDR3 in DNA: TGCAGCGTTGGACTAGGGGATTACACAGCTACGCAGTATTTC. Translation gives CSVGLGDYTATQYF.

The table lists this clonotype with a few counts. The rearrangement joins TRBV23-1 to TRBJ1-4; weak D call: TRBD1 (6 bases). TRBV23-1 has ORF status, its function being uncertain. The V gene lost 7 bases and the J gene lost 4 bases, with 25 bases spanning the gap. The CDR3 consists of 18 residues. In DNA, the CDR3 is TGCGCCAGCACCTCCCGCCCAGCAGGGGAATCAATTAATGAAAAACTGTTTTTT. Translating gives CASTSRPAGESINEKLFF.